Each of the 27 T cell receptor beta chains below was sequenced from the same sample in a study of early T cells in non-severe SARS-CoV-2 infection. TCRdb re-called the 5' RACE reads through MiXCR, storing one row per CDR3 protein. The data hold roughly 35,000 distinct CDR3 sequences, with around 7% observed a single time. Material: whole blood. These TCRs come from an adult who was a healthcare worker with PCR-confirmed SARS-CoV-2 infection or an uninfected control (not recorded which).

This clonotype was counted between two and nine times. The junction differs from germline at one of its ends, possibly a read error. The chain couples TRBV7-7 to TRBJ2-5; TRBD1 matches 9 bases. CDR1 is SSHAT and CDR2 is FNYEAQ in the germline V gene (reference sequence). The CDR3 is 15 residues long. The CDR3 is CASSLGGQGQETQYF. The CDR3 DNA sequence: TGTGCTAGCAGCTTAGGGGGACAGGGACAAGAGACCCAGTACTTC.

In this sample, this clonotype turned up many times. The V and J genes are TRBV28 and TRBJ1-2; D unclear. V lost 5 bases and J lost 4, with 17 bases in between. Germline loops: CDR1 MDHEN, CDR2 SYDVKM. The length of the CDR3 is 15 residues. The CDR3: CASSKAEGAVYGYTF. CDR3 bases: TGTGCCAGCAGTAAGGCTGAGGGAGCCGTCTATGGCTACACCTTC.

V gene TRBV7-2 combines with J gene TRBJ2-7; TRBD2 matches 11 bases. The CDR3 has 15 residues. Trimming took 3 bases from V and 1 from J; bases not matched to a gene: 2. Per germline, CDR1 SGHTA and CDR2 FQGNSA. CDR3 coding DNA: TGTGCCAGCAGCTTGACTAGCGGGGTATCCTACGAGCAGTACTTC. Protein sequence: CASSLTSGVSYEQYF.

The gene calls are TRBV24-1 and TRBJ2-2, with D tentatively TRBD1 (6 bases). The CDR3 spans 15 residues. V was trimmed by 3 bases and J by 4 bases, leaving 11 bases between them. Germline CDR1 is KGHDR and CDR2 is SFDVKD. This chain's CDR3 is CATSDPGQLTGELFF. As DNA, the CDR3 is TGTGCCACCAGTGATCCCGGACAGCTCACCGGGGAGCTGTTTTTT.

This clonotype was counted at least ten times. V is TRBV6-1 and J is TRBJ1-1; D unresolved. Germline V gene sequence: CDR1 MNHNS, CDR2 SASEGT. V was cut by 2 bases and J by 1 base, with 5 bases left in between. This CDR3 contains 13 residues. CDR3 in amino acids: CASSEWGNTEAFF. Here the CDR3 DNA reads TGTGCCAGCAGTGAATGGGGGAACACTGAAGCTTTCTTT.

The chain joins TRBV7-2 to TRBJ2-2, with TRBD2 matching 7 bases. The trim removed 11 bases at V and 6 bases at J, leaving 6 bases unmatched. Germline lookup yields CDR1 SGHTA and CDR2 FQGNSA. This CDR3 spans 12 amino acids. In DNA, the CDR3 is TGTGCCCAACGGGGAGGGTCCGGGGAGCTGTTTTTT. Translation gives CAQRGGSGELFF.

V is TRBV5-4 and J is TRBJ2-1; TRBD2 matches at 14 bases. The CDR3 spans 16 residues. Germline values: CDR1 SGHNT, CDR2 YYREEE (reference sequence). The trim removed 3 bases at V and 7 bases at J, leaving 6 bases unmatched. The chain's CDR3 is CASSSRLAGGLNEQFF. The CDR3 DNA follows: TGTGCCAGCAGCTCCCGACTAGCGGGAGGGTTAAATGAGCAGTTCTTC.

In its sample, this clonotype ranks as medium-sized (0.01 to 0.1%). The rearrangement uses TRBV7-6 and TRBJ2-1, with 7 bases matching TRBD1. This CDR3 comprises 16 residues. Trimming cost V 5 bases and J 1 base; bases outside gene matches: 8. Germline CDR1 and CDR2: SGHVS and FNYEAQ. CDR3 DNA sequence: TGTGCCAGCAGCCCCAACAGGGGAGCATCCTACAATGAGCAGTTCTTC. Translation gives CASSPNRGASYNEQFF.

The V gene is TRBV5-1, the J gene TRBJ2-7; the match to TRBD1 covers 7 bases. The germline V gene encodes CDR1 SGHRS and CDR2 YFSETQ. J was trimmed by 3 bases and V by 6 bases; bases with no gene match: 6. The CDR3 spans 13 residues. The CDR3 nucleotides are TGCGCCAGCAACAGGGGCGAAGTCTACGAGCAGTACTTC. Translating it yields CASNRGEVYEQYF.

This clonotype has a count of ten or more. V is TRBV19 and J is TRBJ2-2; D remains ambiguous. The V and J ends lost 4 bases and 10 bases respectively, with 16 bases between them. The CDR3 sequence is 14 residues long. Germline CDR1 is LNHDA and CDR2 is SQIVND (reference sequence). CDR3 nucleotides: TGTGCCAGTAGTAGACAAAATAAGGTGAAGGAGCTGTTTTTT. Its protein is CASSRQNKVKELFF. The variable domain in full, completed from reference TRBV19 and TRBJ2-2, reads DGGITQSPKYLFRKEGQNVTLSCEQNLNHDAMYWYRQDPGQGLRLIYYSQIVNDFQKGDIAEGYSVSREKKESFPLTVTSAQKNPTAFYLCASSRQNKVKELFFGEGSRLTVL.

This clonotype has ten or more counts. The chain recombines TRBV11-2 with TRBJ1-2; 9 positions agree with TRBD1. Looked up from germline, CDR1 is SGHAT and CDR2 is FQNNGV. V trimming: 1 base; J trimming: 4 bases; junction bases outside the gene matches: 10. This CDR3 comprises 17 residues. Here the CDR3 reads CASSLVITDRGRYGYTF. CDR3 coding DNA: TGTGCCAGCAGCTTAGTAATTACGGACAGGGGACGCTATGGCTACACCTTC. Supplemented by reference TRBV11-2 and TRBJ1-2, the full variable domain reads EAGVAQSPRYKIIEKRQSVAFWCNPISGHATLYWYQQILGQGPKLLIQFQNNGVVDDSQLPKDRFSAERLKGVDSTLKIQPAKLEDSAVYLCASSLVITDRGRYGYTFGSGTRLTVV.

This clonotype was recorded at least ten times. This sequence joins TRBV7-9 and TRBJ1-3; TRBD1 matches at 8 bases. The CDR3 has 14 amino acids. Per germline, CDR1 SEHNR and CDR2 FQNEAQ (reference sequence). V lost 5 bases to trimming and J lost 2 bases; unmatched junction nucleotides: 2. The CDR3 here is CASSKTGAGNTIYF. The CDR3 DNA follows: TGTGCCAGCAGCAAGACAGGGGCTGGAAACACCATATATTTT. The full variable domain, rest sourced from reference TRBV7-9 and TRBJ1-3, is DTGVSQNPRHKITKRGQNVTFRCDPISEHNRLYWYRQTLGQGPEFLTYFQNEAQLEKSRLLSDRFSAERPKGSFSTLEIQRTEQGDSAMYLCASSKTGAGNTIYFGEGSWLTVV.

DNA of the CDR3: TGCAGTGCTAGAGTGACCACAGATACGCAGTATTTT. Amino acid sequence: CSARVTTDTQYF. The chain joins TRBV20-1 to TRBJ2-3; D unclear. The CDR3 covers 12 residues. CDR1 DFQATT and CDR2 SNEGSKA come from the germline V gene (reference sequence). V lost 1 base to trimming and J lost 2 bases, with 4 bases between them.

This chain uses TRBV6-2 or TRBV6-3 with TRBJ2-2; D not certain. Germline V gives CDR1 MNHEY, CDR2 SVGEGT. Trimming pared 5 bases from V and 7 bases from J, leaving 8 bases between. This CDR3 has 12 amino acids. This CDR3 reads CASSGPGGELFF. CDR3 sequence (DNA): TGTGCCAGCAGTGGTCCGGGCGGGGAGCTGTTTTTT.

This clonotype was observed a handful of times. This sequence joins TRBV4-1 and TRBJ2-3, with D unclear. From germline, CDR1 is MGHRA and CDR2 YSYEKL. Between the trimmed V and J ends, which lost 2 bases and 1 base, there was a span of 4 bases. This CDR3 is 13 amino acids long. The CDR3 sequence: CASSQPGTDTQYF. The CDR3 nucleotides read TGCGCCAGCAGCCAACCGGGCACAGATACGCAGTATTTT.

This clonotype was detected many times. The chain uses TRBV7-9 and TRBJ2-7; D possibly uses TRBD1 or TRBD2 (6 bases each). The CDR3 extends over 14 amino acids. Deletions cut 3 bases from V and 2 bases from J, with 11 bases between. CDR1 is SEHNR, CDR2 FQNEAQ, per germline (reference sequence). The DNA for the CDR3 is TGTGCCAGCAGCTTTAAGGGGGGCGCCTACGAGCAGTACTTC. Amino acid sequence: CASSFKGGAYEQYF.

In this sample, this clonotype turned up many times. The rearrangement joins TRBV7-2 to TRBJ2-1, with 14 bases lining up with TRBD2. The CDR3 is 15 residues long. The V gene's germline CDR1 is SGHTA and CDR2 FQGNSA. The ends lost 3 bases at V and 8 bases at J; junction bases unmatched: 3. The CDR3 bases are TGTGCCAGCAGCTTGACTAGCGGGAGGGCCCATGAGCAGTTCTTC. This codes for CASSLTSGRAHEQFF.

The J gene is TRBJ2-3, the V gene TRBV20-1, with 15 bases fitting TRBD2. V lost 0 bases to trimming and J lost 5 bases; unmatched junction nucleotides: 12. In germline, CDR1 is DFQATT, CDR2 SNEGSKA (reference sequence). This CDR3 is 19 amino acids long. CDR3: CSARDLGLAGGPKGDTQYF. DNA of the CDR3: TGCAGTGCTAGAGATCTAGGACTAGCGGGAGGGCCAAAAGGAGATACGCAGTATTTT.

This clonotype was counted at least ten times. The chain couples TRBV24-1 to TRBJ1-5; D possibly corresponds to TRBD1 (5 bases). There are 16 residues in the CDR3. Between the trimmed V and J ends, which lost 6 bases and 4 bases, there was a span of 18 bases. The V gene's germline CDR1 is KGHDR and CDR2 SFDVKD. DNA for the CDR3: TGTGCCACCAGTAGCGTCATTGTTGGGGGAAATCAGCCCCAGCATTTT. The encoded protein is CATSSVIVGGNQPQHF.

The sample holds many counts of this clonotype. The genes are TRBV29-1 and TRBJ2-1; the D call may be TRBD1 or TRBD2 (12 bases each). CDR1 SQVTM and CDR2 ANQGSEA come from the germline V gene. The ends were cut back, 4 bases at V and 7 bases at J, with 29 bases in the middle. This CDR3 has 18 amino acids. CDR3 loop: CSVVRDRGLAGGSNEQFF. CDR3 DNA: TGCAGCGTTGTTAGGGACAGGGGGCTAGCGGGAGGGTCAAATGAGCAGTTCTTC.

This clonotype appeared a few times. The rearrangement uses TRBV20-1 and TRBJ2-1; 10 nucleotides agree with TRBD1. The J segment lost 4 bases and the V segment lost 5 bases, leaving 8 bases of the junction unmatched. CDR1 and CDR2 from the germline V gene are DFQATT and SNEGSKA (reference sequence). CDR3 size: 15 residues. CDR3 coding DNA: TGCAGTGCTCGTCCCGGGACAGGGGTTTACAATGAGCAGTTCTTC. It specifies CSARPGTGVYNEQFF.

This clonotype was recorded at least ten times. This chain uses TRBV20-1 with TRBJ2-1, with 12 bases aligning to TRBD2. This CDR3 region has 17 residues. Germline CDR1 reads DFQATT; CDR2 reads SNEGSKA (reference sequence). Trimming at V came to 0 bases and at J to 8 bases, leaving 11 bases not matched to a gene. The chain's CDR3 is CSARDPRLAGVGDEQFF. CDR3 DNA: TGCAGTGCTAGAGATCCCAGACTAGCGGGAGTTGGGGATGAGCAGTTCTTC.

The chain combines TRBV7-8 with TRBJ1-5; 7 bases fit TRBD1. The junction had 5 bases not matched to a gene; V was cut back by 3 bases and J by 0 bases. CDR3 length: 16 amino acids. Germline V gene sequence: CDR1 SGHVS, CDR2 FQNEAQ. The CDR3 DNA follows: TGTGCCAGCAGCTTTGCCGGGACAGCTAGCAATCAGCCCCAGCATTTT. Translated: CASSFAGTASNQPQHF.

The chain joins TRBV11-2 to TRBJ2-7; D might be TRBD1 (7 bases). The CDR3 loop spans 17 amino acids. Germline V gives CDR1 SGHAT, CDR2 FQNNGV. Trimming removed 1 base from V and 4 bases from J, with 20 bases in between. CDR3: CASSLGVGPGGRYEQYF. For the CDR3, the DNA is TGTGCCAGCAGCTTAGGAGTGGGACCAGGGGGGCGGTACGAGCAGTACTTC.

CDR3 amino acids: CASSPLIHPEHIQYF. The CDR3 nucleotides read TGTGCCAGCAGTCCTTTGATCCACCCGGAACACATTCAGTACTTC. The chain links TRBV6-2 or TRBV6-3 to TRBJ2-4; D uncertain. The CDR3 has 15 amino acids. CDR1 is MNHEY, CDR2 SVGEGT, per germline. V was trimmed by 5 bases and J by 8 bases, leaving 19 bases between them.

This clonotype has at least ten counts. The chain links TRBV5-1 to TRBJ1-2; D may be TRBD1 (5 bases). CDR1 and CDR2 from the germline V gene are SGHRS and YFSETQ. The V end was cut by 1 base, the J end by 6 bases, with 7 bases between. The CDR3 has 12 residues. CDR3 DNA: TGCGCCAGCAGCTTGAGCAGGGATGGCTACACCTTC. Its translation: CASSLSRDGYTF.

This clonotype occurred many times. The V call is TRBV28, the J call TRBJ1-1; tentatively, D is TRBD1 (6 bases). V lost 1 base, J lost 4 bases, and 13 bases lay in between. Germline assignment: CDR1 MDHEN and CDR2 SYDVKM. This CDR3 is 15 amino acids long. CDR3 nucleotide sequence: TGTGCCAGCAGTTTATCAGGGAGAGGGGGCACTGAAGCTTTCTTT. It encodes CASSLSGRGGTEAFF.